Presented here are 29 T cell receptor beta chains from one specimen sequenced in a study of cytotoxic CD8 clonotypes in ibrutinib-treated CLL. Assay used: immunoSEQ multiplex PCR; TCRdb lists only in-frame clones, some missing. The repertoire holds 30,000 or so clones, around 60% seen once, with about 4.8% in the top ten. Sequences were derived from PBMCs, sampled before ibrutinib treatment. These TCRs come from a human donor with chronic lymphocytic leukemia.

The DNA of the CDR3 is TGTGCAAGTCGCTTAATTCCCGGGTCCTCCTACGAGCAGTACTTC. It yields the protein CASRLIPGSSYEQYF. The rearrangement joins TRBV12-2 to TRBJ2-7; no check of the table's D call, TRBD2, against the DNA was made. TRBV12-2 counts as a pseudogene. This CDR3 is 15 amino acids long.

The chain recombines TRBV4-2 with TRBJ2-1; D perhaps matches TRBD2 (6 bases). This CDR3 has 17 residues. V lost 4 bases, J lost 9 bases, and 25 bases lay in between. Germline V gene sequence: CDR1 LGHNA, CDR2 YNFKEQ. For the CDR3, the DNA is TGTGCCAGCAGCCCTAGCTCCCCGGGACTGGACGCCGTTGAGCAGTTCTTC. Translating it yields CASSPSSPGLDAVEQFF.

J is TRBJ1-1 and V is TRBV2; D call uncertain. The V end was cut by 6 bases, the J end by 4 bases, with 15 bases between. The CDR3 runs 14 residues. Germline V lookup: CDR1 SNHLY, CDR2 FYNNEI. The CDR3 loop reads CASRAAASFTEAFF. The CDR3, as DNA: TGTGCCAGCAGGGCGGCGGCCTCCTTCACTGAAGCTTTCTTT.

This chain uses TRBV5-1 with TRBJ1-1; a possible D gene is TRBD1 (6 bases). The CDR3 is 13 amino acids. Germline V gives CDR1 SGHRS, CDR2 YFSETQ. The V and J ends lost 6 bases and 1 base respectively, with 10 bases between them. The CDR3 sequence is CASTEGGNTEAFF. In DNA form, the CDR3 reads TGCGCCAGCACTGAGGGGGGGAACACTGAAGCTTTCTTT.

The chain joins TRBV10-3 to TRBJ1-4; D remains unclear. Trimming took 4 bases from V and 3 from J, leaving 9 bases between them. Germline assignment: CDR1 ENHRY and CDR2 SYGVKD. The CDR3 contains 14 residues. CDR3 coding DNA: TGTGCCATCAGTGGGCACGGTTCTAATGAAAAACTGTTTTTT. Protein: CAISGHGSNEKLFF.

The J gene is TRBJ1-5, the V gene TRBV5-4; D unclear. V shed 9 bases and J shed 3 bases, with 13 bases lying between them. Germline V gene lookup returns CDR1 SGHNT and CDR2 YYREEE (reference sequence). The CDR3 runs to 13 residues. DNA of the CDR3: TGTGCCACCGCACTTTTGCCCAATCAGCCCCAGCATTTT. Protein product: CATALLPNQPQHF.

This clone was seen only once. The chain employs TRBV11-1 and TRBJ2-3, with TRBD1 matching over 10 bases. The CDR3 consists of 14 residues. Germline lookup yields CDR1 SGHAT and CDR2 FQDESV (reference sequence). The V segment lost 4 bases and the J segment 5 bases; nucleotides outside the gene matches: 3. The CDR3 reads CASSSDRGGDTQYF. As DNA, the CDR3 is TGTGCCAGCAGCTCGGACAGGGGGGGAGATACGCAGTATTTT.

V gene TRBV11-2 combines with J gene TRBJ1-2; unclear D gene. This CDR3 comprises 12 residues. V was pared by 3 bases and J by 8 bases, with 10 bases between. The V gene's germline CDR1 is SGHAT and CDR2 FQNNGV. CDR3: CASSLSGGGYTF. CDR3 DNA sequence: TGTGCCAGCAGCTTGTCGGGTGGGGGCTACACCTTC.

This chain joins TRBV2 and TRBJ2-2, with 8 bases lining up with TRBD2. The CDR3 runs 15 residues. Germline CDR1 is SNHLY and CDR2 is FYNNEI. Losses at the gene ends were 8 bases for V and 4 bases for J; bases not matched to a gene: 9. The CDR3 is CASRGGSAGTGELFF. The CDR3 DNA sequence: TGTGCCAGCCGGGGGGGTAGTGCTGGCACCGGGGAGCTGTTTTTT.

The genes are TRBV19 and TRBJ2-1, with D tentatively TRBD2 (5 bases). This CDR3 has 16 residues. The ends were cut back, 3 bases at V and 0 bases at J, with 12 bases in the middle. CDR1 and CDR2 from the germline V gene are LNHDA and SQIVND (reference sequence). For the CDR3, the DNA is TGTGCCAGTAGTATCTCGTTAGCGAACTCCTACAATGAGCAGTTCTTC. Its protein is CASSISLANSYNEQFF.

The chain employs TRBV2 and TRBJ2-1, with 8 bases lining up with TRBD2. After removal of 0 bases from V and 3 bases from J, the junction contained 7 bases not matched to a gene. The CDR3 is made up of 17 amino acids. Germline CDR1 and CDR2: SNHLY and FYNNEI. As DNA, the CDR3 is TGTGCCAGCAGTGAAGCGCCTCCGGGACTAGGCTACAATGAGCAGTTCTTC. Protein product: CASSEAPPGLGYNEQFF. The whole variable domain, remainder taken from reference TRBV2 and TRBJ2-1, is EPEVTQTPSHQVTQMGQEVILRCVPISNHLYFYWYRQILGQKVEFLVSFYNNEISEKSEIFDDQFSVERPDGSNFTLKIRSTKLEDSAMYFCASSEAPPGLGYNEQFFGPGTRLTVL.

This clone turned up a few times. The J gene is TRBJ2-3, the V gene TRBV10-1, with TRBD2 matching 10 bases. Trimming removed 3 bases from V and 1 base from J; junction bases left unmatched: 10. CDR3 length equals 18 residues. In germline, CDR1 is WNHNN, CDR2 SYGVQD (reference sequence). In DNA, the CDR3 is TGCGCCAGCAGTGAAACGGTTAGAGCGGGGGGGGGCACAGATACGCAGTATTTT. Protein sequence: CASSETVRAGGGTDTQYF.

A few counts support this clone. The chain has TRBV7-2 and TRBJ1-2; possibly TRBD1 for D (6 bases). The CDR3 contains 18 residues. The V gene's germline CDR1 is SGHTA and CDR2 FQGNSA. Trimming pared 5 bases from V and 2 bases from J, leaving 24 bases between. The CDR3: CASSRTVGGAKTNYGYTF. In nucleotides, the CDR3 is TGTGCCAGCAGCCGGACCGTTGGGGGGGCCAAGACGAACTATGGCTACACCTTC.

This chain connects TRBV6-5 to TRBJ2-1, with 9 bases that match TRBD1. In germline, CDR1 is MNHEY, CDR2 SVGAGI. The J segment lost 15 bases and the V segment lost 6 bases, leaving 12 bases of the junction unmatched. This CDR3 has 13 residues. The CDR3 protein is CASSQTQGAWLFF. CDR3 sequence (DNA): TGTGCCAGCAGCCAAACACAGGGGGCCTGGCTGTTCTTC.

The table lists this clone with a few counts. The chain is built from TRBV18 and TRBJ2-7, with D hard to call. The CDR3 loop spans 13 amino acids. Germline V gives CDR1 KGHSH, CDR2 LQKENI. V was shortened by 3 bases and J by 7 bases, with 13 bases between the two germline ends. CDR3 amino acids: CASSPFDNWEQYF. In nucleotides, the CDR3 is TGTGCCAGCTCACCCTTCGACAATTGGGAGCAGTACTTC.

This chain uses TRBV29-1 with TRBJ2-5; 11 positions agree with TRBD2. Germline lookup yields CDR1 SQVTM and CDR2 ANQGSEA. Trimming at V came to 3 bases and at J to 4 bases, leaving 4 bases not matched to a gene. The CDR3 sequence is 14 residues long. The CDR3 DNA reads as TGCAGCGTTGAGTGGCTAGCGGGGGGAGAGACCCAGTACTTC. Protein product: CSVEWLAGGETQYF.

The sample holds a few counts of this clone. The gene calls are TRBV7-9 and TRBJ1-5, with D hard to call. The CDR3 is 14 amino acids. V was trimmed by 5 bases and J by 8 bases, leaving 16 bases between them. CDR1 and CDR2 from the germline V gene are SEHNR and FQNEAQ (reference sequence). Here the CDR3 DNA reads TGTGCCAGCAGCAACGGGAGACCTAGGGAGCCCCAGCATTTT. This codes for CASSNGRPREPQHF.

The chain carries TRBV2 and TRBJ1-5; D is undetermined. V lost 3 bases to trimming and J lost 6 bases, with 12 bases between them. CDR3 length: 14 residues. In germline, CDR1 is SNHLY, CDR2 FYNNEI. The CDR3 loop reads CASSEEGSFQPQHF. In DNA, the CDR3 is TGTGCCAGCAGTGAGGAGGGCAGTTTTCAGCCCCAGCATTTT. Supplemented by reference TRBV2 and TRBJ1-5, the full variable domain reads EPEVTQTPSHQVTQMGQEVILRCVPISNHLYFYWYRQILGQKVEFLVSFYNNEISEKSEIFDDQFSVERPDGSNFTLKIRSTKLEDSAMYFCASSEEGSFQPQHFGDGTRLSIL.

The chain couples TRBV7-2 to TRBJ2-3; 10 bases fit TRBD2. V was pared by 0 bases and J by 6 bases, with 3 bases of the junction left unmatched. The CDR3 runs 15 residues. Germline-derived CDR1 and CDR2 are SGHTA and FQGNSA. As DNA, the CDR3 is TGTGCCAGCAGCTTAGCGGTTAGCGGGGGGGATACGCAGTATTTT. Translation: CASSLAVSGGDTQYF.

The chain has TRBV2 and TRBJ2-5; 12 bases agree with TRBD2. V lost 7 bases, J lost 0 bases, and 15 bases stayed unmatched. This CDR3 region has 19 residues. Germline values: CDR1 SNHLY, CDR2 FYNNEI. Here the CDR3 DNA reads TGTGCCAGCAACCAACCCGAAACTAGCGGGGGGACGTACCAAGAGACCCAGTACTTC. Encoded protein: CASNQPETSGGTYQETQYF.

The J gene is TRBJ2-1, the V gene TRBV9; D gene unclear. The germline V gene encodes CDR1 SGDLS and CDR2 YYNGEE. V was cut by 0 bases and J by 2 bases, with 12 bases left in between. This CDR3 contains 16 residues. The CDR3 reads CASSVGGRGAYNEQFF. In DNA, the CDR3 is TGTGCCAGCAGCGTAGGCGGACGCGGAGCCTACAATGAGCAGTTCTTC.

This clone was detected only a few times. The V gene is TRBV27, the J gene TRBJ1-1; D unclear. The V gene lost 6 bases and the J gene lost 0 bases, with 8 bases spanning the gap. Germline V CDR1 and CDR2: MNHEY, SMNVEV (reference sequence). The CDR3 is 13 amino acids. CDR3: CASRGVMNTEAFF. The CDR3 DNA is TGTGCCAGCAGAGGCGTAATGAACACTGAAGCTTTCTTT.

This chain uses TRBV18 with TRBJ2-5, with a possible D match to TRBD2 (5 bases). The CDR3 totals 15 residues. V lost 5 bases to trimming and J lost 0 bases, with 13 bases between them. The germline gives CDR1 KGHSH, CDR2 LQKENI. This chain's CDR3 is CASSLSSGYQETQYF. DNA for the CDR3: TGTGCCAGCTCATTAAGCTCGGGGTACCAAGAGACCCAGTACTTC.

The CDR3 sequence is CASSVDTSGLSYEQYF. CDR3 in DNA: TGTGCCAGCAGCGTAGACACTAGCGGACTTTCCTACGAGCAGTACTTC. The chain carries TRBV9 and TRBJ2-7; 8 bases agree with TRBD2. With 0 bases clipped from V and 1 base from J, the junction kept 6 bases outside the gene matches. Germline CDR1 reads SGDLS; CDR2 reads YYNGEE. The CDR3 covers 16 residues.

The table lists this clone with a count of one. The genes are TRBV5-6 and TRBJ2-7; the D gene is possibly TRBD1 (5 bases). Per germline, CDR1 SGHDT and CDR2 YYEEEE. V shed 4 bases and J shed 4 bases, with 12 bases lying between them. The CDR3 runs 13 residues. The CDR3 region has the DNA TGTGCCAGCAGCCATGGCGACAGATACGAGCAGTACTTC. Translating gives CASSHGDRYEQYF.

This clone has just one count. CDR3 in DNA: TGCAGCACCTCTTTTGTCCAAGAGACCCAGTACTTC. The encoded protein is CSTSFVQETQYF. The chain links TRBV29-1 to TRBJ2-5; the D is unclear. Trimming cost V 8 bases and J 1 base, with 11 bases left between them. Germline-derived CDR1 and CDR2 are SQVTM and ANQGSEA. This CDR3 contains 12 residues.

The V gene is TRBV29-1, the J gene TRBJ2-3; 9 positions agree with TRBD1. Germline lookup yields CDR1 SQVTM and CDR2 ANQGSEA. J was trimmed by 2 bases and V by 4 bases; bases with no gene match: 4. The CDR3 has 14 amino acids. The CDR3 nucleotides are TGCAGCGTTGCAGACAGGGGGGTCACAGATACGCAGTATTTT. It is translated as CSVADRGVTDTQYF.

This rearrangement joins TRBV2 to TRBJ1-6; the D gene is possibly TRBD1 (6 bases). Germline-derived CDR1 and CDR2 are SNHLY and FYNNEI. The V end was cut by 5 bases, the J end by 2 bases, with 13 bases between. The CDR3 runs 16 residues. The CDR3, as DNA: TGTGCCAGCAGTAACCTGACAGGCCCCTATAATTCACCCCTCCACTTT. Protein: CASSNLTGPYNSPLHF.

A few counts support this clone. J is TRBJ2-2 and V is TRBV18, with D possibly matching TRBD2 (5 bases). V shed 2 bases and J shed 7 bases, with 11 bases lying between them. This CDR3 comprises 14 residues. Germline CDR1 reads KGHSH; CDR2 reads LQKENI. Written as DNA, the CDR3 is TGTGCCAGCTCACCAAGGCTAGCTGGCGGGGAGCTGTTTTTT. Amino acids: CASSPRLAGGELFF.